This entry features one TCR beta chain sequence. There is no known antigen for this receptor. Per-base qualities were not stored, and no clone one base away is much larger. Libraries were made using the immunoSEQ multiplex PCR assay. TCRdb provides this immuneACCESS table in a form limited to in-frame rearrangements. Some clones are lacking; in checked studies, under half of them reflect an unresolved V gene, and why the rest are absent is not known. Recorded for this sample are about 75,000 clones; nearly 95% of them occurred a single time. Less than 0.15% of the sample is held by the ten biggest clonotypes. The data are from a study of T cell changes during pregnancy in multiple sclerosis (dated by TCRdb to the late 2010s). Broadly, across the study: Changes in the T cell repertoire over the course of pregnancy were examined in this study in women with multiple sclerosis.

Based on the germline V gene (reference sequence), the CDR1 and CDR2 sequences are MNHEY and SMNVEV. After removal of 6 bases from V and 6 bases from J, the junction retains 8 bases not matched to a gene. Inclusive of the bounding cysteine and phenylalanine, the CDR3 is 14 residues long. This entry keeps only the CDR3 DNA: 42 bases, framed from base 1. This material consisted of CD4+ T cells from peripheral blood mononuclear cells, taken after pregnancy. The receptor was isolated from a female donor with multiple sclerosis, enrolled in a pregnancy study. The rearrangement combines TRBV27 with TRBJ2-1, with TRBD1 identical over 7 junction bases. The DNA sequence is given as TGTGCCAGCAGCTATTTGGGACAGCGCAATGAGCAGTTCTTC. This gives the protein CASSYLGQRNEQFF.